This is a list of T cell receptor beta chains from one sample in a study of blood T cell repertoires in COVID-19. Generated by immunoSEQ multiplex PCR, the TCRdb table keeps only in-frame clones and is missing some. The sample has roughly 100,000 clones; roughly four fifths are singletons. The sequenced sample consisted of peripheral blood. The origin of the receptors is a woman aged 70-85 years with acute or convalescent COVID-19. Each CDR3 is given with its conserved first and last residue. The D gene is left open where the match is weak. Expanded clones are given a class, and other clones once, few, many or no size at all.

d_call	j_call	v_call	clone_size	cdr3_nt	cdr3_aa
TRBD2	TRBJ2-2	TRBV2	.	TGTGCCAGCAGTAACAGCGGGAGGGGGACCGGGGAGCTGTTTTTT	CASSNSGRGTGELFF
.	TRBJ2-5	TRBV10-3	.	TGTGCCATCAGTGAGCGTCCCCAAGAGACCCAGTACTTC	CAISERPQETQYF
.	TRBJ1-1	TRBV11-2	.	TGTGCCAGCAGCTTAGTTGGGGGAGGGGGCACTGAAGCTTTCTTT	CASSLVGGGGTEAFF
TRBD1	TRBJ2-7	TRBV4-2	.	TGTGCCAGCAGCCTGAGGACAGGGGCCTACGAGCAGTACTTC	CASSLRTGAYEQYF
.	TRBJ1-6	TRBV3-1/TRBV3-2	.	TGTGCCAGCAGCCAGGGCAGCATAGGTTCACCCCTCCACTTT	CASSQGSIGSPLHF
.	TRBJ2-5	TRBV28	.	TGTGCCAGCAGTTTGGCGGGGAAGATTCAAGAGACCCAGTACTTC	CASSLAGKIQETQYF
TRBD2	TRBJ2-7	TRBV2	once	TGTGCCAGCAGGCCTACTAGCGGGGTCTCAGAGCAGTACTTC	CASRPTSGVSEQYF
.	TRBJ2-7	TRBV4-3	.	TGCGCCAGCAGCCTGAGTGGGGGGACCTACGAGCAGTACTTC	CASSLSGGTYEQYF
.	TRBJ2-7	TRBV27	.	TGTGCCAGCAGTCCGGGACTGGCCTTCGAGCAGTACTTC	CASSPGLAFEQYF
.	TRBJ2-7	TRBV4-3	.	TGCGCCAGCAGCCAAGAGACGGGGGTCGCCTCCTACGAGCAGTACTTC	CASSQETGVASYEQYF
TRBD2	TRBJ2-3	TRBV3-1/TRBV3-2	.	TGTGCCAGCAGCCAAGTGGCTAGCGGCATGACAGATACGCAGTATTTT	CASSQVASGMTDTQYF
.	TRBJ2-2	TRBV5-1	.	TGCGCCAGCAGCCACAGAACCGGGGAGCTGTTTTTT	CASSHRTGELFF
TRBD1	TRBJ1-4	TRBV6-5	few	TGTGCCAGCAGCGGGACAGGGGGCACTAATGAAAAACTGTTTTTT	CASSGTGGTNEKLFF
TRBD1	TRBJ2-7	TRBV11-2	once	TGTGCCAGCAGCTTAGCGGGCATGGCAGGGGGTAACGAGCAGTACTTC	CASSLAGMAGGNEQYF
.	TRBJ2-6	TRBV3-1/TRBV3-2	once	TGTGCCAGCAGCTCTGCGGGCCCTGGGGCCAACGTCCTGACTTTC	CASSSAGPGANVLTF
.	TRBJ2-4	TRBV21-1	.	TGTGCCAGCAGCAAAACGACAGGGGAAAAAAACATTCAGTACTTC	CASSKTTGEKNIQYF
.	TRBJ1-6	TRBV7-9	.	TGTGCCAGCAGCTTAGCTCAGAATAATTCACCCCTCCACTTT	CASSLAQNNSPLHF
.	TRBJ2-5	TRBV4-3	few	TGCGCCAGCAGCCAAGAGGGGTTGGGCGGGGTTGCTCAAGAGACCCAGTACTTC	CASSQEGLGGVAQETQYF
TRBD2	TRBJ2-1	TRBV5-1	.	TGCGCCAGCAGCTTGGGACTAGCGGTCTCCTACAATGAGCAGTTCTTC	CASSLGLAVSYNEQFF
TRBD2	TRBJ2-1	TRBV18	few	TGTGCCAGCTCACCTAGCGGGGGGGCCGCCTTCTTC	CASSPSGGAAFF
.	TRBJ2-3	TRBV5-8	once	TGTGCCAGCAGCCCTATGACAGGCACTAGCACAGATACGCAGTATTTT	CASSPMTGTSTDTQYF
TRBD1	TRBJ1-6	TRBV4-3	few	TGCGCCAGCAGCCGAACACAGGGGAGAGGGGATTCACCCCTCCACTTT	CASSRTQGRGDSPLHF
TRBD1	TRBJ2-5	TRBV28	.	TGTGCCAGCAGTCCAGGACAGGGGGCTTGGAAGACCCAGTACTTC	CASSPGQGAWKTQYF
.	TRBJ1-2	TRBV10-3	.	TGTGCCATCAGTGAGCAGAGTCGGGGCTATGGCTACACCTTC	CAISEQSRGYGYTF
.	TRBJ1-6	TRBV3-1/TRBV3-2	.	TGTGCCAGCAGCCAAGAATATGCGGGCTCCTATAATTCACCCCTCCACTTT	CASSQEYAGSYNSPLHF
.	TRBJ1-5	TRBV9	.	TGTGCCAGCAGCGTAGGATCAGGGGATGGTCAGCCCCAGCATTTT	CASSVGSGDGQPQHF
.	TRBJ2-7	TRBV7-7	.	TGTGCCAGCAGCCTAGGGGGGCGAGGCGAGCAGTACTTC	CASSLGGRGEQYF
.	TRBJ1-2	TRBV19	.	TGTGCCAGTAGTATAAGTCTTAGGGAGGGACGGTATGGCTACACCTTC	CASSISLREGRYGYTF